This T cell receptor (beta chain) is drawn from a study of tumor-infiltrating lymphocytes in primary liver carcinoma (TCRdb year 2017). Regarding the research as a whole: Between late 2015 and March 2016, five patients in China with histopathologically diagnosed primary liver carcinoma had surgical resection. Hepatocellular carcinoma (four) or combined HCC and intrahepatic cholangiocarcinoma (one) was present in the five patients, who were three men and two women aged 30 to 69 years. The five patients had tumors of stage T1-T3 N0M0, with maximum diameters ranging from roughly 4.2 to 11 cm. Roughly 3.5 to 7.5 million productive TCRbeta reads were obtained per sample, and no significant difference in read depth was found between tissue types. The study combined TCRbeta repertoire sequencing, expression microarrays and whole-exome sequencing across five regions of each liver tumor, with adjacent normal tissue and blood. A total of roughly 35 specimens from 5 patients underwent TCRbeta repertoire sequencing, comprising around 25 tumor regions, 5 adjacent noncancerous liver tissues and 5 peripheral blood samples. Repertoires from technical replicates were highly reproducible, with mean shared-clone rates near 0.89 and correlation coefficients above 0.95. What the study reported, not specific to this receptor: Because only the TCR beta chain was sequenced and unpaired alpha chains were not captured, true repertoire diversity is likely underestimated. With just a few patients in the study, the authors point out that the findings should be validated in a larger study. Repertoire overlap was higher between tumor regions (mean approximately 36%) than tumor-adjacent (approximately 17%) or tumor-blood (roughly 14%) pairs, consistent with antigen-driven expansion. Since the samples were bulk and unsorted, there was no way to compare CD4+ and CD8+ T cell repertoires. A significantly larger repertoire fraction was made up by the top 250 clones in tumors than in blood (p = 0.039).

Taken from cysteine to phenylalanine, the CDR3 has 14 residues. The retained sequence is limited to the CDR3, 42 bases, with the frame set at the first base. According to the germline V gene, CDR1 reads MNHEY and CDR2 reads SVGEGT. V loses 7 bases, J loses 1 base, and the germline ends lie 14 bases apart. TCRbeta-specific cDNA was reverse-transcribed from about 520 ng total RNA using a constant-region primer and ProtoScript II reverse transcriptase. Construction of the TCRbeta libraries relied on three nested rounds of multiplex PCR, following a slightly modified ARM-PCR procedure. Each of the first two PCR rounds ran for approximately 10 cycles and used multiplex TRBV1-TRBV30 forward primers together with a Cbeta reverse primer. A final 25-cycle PCR with Deep VentR polymerase added sample barcodes and Illumina adapters. Before sequencing, amplicons of 200-500 bp were gel-purified using a QIAquick gel extraction kit. The TCRbeta amplicons were sequenced with 250-bp paired-end reads on an Illumina HiSeq 2500. Per the original workflow: Quality trimming of reads was performed with Trimmomatic v0.33, and paired reads were merged with FLASH v1.2.11 so that full CDR3 sequences could be recovered. V, D and J germline segments were assigned to the rearranged TCRbeta sequences by MiGEC v1.2.1b. Clonotype statistics and Shannon-Wiener diversity indices were calculated with VDJtools v1.0.0. To reduce sampling bias, subsequent analyses other than the diversity analysis used only the 250 most abundant clonotypes in each sample. TCRdb reworked the public reads: Q25 trimming with fastp, MiXCR clone assembly, productive beta chains retained. Each record represents a unique CDR3 protein, reported with the most common genes and DNA among its rows. None of the V and J calls come from the authors' own analysis; TCRdb made them. The sample table shows approximately 300,000 distinct CDR3 sequences, and roughly two thirds are seen once. The ten most abundant clones make up roughly 8.6% of the sample.

This clonotype was recorded many times. Its cognate antigen has yet to be identified. No much larger clone is present one base from it, and per-base qualities are unavailable. Blood RNA was extracted from unsorted whole blood using TRIzol reagent, and germline DNA was obtained with the DNeasy Blood & Tissue kit. Chronic HBV infection was present in the patients, and the patients were treatment-naive at sampling. About 3.7 milliliters of peripheral blood were collected into K2EDTA tubes before surgery. The sequence was collected from a man in his forties with primary liver carcinoma and hepatitis B virus infection. What was sequenced was peripheral blood. Rearrangement joined TRBV6-2 or TRBV6-3 to TRBJ2-7; the D gene is possibly TRBD1, with 6 bases matching. The DNA sequence is TGTGCCAGCACCTTACAGGGCTCATCCTACGAGCAGTACTTC. The encoded protein is CASTLQGSSYEQYF.